A single T cell receptor (beta chain) is shown here with its context. The protocol was immunoSEQ multiplex PCR, while the TCRdb copy is restricted to in-frame clones and leaves out a portion. The data contain under 150,000 clones, about 86% of them singletons. In germline, CDR1 is SGHDT, CDR2 YYEEEE. Trimming shortened V by 2 bases and J by 6 bases, and 12 bases separated the two germline ends. CDR3 length equals 14 residues. This sample is part of a study of PD-1 blockade in mismatch repair-deficient tumors. The receptor's source is an adult with mismatch repair-deficient cancer. The specimen was peripheral blood, collected 44 weeks after starting pembrolizumab. This sequence joins TRBV5-6 and TRBJ1-5, with a possible D match to TRBD1 (6 bases). This CDR3 reads CASSFWGASQPQHF. CDR3 DNA: TGTGCCAGCAGCTTCTGGGGGGCGAGTCAGCCCCAGCATTTT. Using reference TRBV5-6 and TRBJ1-5 for the parts outside the CDR3, the full variable domain is DAGVTQSPTHLIKTRGQQVTLRCSPKSGHDTVSWYQQALGQGPQFIFQYYEEEERQRGNFPDRFSGHQFPNYSSELNVNALLLGDSALYLCASSFWGASQPQHFGDGTRLSIL.